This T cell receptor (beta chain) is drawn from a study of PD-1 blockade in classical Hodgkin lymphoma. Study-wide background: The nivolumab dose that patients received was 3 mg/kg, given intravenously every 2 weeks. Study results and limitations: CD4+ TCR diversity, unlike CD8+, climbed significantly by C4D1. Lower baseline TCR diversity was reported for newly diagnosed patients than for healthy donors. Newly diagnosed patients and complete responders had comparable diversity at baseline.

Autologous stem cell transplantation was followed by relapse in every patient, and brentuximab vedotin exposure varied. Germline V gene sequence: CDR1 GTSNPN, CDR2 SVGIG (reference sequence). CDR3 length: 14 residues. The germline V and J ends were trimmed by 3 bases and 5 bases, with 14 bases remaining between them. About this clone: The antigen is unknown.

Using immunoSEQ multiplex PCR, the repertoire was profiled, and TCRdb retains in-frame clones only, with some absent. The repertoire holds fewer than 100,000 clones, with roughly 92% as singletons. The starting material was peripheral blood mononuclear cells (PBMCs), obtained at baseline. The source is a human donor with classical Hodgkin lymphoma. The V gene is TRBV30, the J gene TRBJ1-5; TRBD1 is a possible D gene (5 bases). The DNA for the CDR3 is TGTGCCTGGAGCCGACAGACCCCCGATCAGCCCCAGCATTTT. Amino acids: CAWSRQTPDQPQHF.